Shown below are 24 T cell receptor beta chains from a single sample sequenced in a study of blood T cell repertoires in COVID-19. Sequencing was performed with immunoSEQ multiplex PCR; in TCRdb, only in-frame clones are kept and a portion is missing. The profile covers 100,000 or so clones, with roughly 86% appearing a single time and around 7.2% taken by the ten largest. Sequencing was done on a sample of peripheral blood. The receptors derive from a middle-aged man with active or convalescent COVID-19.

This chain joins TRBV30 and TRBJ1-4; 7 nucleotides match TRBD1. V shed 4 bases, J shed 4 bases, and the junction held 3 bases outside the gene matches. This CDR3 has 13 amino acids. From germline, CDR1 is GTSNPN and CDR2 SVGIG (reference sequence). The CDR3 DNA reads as TGTGCCTGGAAGGGACAGAGTAATGAAAAACTGTTTTTT. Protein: CAWKGQSNEKLFF.

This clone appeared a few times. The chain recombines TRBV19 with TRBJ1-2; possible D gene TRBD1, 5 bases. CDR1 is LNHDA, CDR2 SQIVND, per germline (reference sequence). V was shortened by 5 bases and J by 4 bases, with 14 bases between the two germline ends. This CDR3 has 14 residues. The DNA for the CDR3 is TGTGCCAGTAGTCACAACTACAGGCCCTATGGCTACACCTTC. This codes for CASSHNYRPYGYTF.

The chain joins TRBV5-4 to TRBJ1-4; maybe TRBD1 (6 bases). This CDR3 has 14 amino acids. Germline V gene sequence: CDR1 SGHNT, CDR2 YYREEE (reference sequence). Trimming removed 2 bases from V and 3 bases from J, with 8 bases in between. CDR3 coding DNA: TGTGCCAGCAGCTTTGGGGGCTCTAATGAAAAACTGTTTTTT. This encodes CASSFGGSNEKLFF.

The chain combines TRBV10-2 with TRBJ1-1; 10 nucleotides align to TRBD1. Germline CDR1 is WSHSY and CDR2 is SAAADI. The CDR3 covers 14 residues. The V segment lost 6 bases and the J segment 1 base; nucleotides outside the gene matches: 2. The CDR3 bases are TGCGCCAGCAGGACAGGGGGCGAGAACACTGAAGCTTTCTTT. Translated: CASRTGGENTEAFF.

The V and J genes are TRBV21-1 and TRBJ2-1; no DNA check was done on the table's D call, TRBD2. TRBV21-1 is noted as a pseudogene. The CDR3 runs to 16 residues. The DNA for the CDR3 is TGTGCCAGCAGCGAAGAAGAGGGTAAAGGCTTCAATGAGCAGTTCTTC. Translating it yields CASSEEEGKGFNEQFF.

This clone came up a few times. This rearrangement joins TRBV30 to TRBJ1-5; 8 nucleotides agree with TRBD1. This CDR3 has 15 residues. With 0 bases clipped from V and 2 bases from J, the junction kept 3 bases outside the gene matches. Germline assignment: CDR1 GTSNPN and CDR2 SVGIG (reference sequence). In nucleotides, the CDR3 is TGTGCCTGGAGTGTACCAGGGGGCGGCAATCAGCCCCAGCATTTT. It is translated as CAWSVPGGGNQPQHF. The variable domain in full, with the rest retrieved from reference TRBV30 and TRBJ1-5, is SQTIHQWPATLVQPVGSPLSLECTVEGTSNPNLYWYRQAAGRGLQLLFYSVGIGQISSEVPQNLSASRPQDRQFILSSKKLLLSDSGFYLCAWSVPGGGNQPQHFGDGTRLSIL.

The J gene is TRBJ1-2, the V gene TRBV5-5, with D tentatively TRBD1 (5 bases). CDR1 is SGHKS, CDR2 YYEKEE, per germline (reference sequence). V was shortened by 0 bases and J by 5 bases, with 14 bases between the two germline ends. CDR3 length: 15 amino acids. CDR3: CASSLGGGTQYGYTF. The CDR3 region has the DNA TGTGCCAGCAGCTTGGGCGGGGGAACCCAATATGGCTACACCTTC.

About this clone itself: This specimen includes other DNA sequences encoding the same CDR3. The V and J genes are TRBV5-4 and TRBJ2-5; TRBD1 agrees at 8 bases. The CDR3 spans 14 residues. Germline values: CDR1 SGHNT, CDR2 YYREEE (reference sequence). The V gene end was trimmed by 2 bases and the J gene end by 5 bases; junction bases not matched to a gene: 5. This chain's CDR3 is CASSFQGAGETQYF. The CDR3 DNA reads TGTGCCAGCAGCTTCCAGGGGGCAGGGGAGACCCAGTACTTC.

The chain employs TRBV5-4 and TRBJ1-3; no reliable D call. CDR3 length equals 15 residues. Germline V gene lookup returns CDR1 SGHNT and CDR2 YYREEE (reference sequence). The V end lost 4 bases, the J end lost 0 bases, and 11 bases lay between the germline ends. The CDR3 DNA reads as TGTGCCAGCAGCACGACTTCTCTCTCTGGAAACACCATATATTTT. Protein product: CASSTTSLSGNTIYF.

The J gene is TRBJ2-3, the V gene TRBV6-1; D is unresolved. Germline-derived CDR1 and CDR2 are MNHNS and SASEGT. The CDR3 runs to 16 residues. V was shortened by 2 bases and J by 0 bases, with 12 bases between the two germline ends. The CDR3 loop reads CASSELVTPSTDTQYF. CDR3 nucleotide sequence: TGTGCCAGCAGTGAACTGGTCACACCGAGCACAGATACGCAGTATTTT.

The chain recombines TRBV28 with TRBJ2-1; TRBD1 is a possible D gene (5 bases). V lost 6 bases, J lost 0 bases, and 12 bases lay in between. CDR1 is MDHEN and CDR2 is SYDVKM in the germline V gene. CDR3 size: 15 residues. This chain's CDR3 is CASRYRISSYNEQFF. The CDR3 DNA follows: TGTGCCAGCAGGTACAGGATTAGCTCCTACAATGAGCAGTTCTTC. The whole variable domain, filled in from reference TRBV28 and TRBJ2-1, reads DVKVTQSSRYLVKRTGEKVFLECVQDMDHENMFWYRQDPGLGLRLIYFSYDVKMKEKGDIPEGYSVSREKKERFSLILESASTNQTSMYLCASRYRISSYNEQFFGPGTRLTVL.

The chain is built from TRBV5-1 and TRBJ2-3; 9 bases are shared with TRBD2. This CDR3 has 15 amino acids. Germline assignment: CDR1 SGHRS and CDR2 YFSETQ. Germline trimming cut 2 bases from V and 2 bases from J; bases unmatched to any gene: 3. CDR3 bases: TGCGCCAGCAGCTTAAGCGGGGGGCTCACAGATACGCAGTATTTT. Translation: CASSLSGGLTDTQYF.

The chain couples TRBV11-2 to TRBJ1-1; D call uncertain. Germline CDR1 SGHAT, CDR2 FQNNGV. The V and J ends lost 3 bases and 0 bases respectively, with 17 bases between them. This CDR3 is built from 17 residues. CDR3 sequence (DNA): TGTGCCAGCAGCTTTAGACATTCAACCCGCATGAACACTGAAGCTTTCTTT. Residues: CASSFRHSTRMNTEAFF.

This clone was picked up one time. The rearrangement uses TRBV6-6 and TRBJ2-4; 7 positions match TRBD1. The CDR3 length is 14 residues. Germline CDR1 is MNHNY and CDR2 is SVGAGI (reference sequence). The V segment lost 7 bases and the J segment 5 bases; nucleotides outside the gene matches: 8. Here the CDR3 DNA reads TGTGCCAGCACTATCGACAGGGTTGAAAACATTCAGTACTTC. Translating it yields CASTIDRVENIQYF.

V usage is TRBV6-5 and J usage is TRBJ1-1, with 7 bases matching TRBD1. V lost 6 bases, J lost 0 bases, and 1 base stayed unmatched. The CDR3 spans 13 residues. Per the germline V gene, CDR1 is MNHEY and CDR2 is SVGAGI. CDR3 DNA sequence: TGTGCCAGCAGGGGACAGATGAACACTGAAGCTTTCTTT. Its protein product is CASRGQMNTEAFF.

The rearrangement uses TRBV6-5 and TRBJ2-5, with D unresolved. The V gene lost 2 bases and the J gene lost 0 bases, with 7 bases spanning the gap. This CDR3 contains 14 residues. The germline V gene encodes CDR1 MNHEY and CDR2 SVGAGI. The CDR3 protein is CASSYGKYQETQYF. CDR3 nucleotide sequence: TGTGCCAGCAGTTACGGCAAGTACCAAGAGACCCAGTACTTC.

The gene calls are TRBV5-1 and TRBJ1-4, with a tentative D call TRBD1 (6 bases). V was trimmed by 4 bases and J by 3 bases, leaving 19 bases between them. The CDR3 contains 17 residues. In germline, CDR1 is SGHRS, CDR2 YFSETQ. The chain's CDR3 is CASSPRGGTMSNEKLFF. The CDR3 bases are TGCGCCAGCAGCCCGAGGGGGGGCACTATGTCTAATGAAAAACTGTTTTTT.

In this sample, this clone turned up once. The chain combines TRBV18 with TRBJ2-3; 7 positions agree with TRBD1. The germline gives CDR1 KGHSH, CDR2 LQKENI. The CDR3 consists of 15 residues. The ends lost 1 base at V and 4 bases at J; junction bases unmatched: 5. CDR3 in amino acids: CASSPQRQGPDTQYF. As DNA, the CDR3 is TGTGCCAGCTCACCACAAAGACAGGGCCCAGATACGCAGTATTTT.

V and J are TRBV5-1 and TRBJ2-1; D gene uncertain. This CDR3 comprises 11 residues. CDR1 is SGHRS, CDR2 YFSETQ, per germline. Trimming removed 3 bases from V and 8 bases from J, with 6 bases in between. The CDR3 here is CASSSSYEQFF. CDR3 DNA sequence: TGCGCCAGCAGCTCGTCGTATGAGCAGTTCTTC.

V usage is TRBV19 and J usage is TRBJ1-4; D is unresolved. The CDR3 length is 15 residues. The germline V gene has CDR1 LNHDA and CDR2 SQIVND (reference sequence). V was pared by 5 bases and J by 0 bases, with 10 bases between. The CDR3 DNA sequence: TGTGCCAGTAGTTCCTACAGTCCAACTAATGAAAAACTGTTTTTT. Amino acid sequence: CASSSYSPTNEKLFF.

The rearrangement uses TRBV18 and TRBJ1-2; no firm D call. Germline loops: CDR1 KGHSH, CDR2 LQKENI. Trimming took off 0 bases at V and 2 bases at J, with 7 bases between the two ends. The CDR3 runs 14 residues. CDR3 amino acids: CASSPPDTNYGYTF. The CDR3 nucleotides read TGTGCCAGCTCACCACCCGACACGAACTATGGCTACACCTTC.

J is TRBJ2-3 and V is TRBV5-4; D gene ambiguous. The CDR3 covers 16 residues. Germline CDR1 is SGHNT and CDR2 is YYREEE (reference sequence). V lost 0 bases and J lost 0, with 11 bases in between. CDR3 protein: CASSLVAVLSTDTQYF. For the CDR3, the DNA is TGTGCCAGCAGCTTGGTGGCGGTGCTCAGCACAGATACGCAGTATTTT.

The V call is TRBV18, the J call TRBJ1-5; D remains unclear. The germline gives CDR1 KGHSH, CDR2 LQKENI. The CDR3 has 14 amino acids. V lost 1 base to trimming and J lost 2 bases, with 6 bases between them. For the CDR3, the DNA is TGTGCCAGCTCACCACTCGGGGGCAATCAGCCCCAGCATTTT. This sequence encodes CASSPLGGNQPQHF. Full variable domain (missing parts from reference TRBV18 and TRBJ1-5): NAGVMQNPRHLVRRRGQEARLRCSPMKGHSHVYWYRQLPEEGLKFMVYLQKENIIDESGMPKERFSAEFPKEGPSILRIQQVVRGDSAAYFCASSPLGGNQPQHFGDGTRLSIL.

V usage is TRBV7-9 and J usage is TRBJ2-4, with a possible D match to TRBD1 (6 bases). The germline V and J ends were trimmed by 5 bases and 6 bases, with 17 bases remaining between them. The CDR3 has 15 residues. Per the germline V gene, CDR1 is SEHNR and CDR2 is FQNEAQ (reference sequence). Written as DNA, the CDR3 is TGTGCCAGCAGCCCACAGGGTAGGGATGGAAACATTCAGTACTTC. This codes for CASSPQGRDGNIQYF.